This T cell receptor (beta chain) was observed in a study of human T cells and chemical hapten exposure. V was trimmed by 7 bases and J by 9 bases, leaving 16 bases between them. The CDR3 runs 13 residues. Germline CDR1 MNHEY, CDR2 SVGEGT. Specified time point: healthy volunteer bleed at 6 weeks. The starting material, unfractionated whole blood, was used for total RNA extraction. Unique molecular identifiers were linked by the library to individual cDNA molecules. TCRdb analysed the RACE reads with MiXCR anew, one entry per CDR3 protein. The sample lists 65,000 to 95,000 distinct CDR3 sequences; 8.6% were seen once. This clonotype appeared many times.

The rearrangement uses TRBV6-2 or TRBV6-3 and TRBJ2-1; the D call may be TRBD1 or TRBD2 (5 bases each). This TCR was recovered from a female donor in good health. Some clones in this sample may be carry-over from other donors' samples. The material sequenced was whole blood. The CDR3 nucleotides are TGTGCCAGCACGGGGCAGGGTATGTTTGAGCAGTTCTTC. Its protein is CASTGQGMFEQFF.